The 18 T cell receptor beta chains given below trace back to one sample, sequenced in a study of T cell responses to AZD1222 COVID-19 vaccine. Libraries were prepared by immunoSEQ multiplex PCR; TCRdb keeps only in-frame clonotypes and omits some of them. The sample has some 120,000 clones, about 80% seen once. Sequencing used peripheral blood, obtained on day 0 of AZD1222 vaccination. These receptors all come from an adult in good health.

A remark on this clone: Mismatch with germline at one junction end may stem from a read error. The chain couples TRBV7-7 to TRBJ1-4; no reliable D call. This CDR3 contains 15 residues. Germline V gene data show CDR1 as SSHAT and CDR2 as FNYEAQ (reference sequence). CDR3 DNA: TGTGCTAGCAGCTTAGTTGCAGGAACTAATGAAAAACTGTTTTTT. It encodes CASSLVAGTNEKLFF.

The chain uses TRBV29-1 and TRBJ2-1; the match to TRBD2 covers 14 bases. The CDR3 is 14 residues long. V trimming: 7 bases; J trimming: 3 bases; junction bases outside the gene matches: 2. The germline gives CDR1 SQVTM, CDR2 ANQGSEA. DNA of the CDR3: TGCAGCGGGGGACTAGCGGGAGACTACAATGAGCAGTTCTTC. Residues: CSGGLAGDYNEQFF.

This rearrangement joins TRBV9 to TRBJ1-2; unclear D gene. V dropped 2 bases and J dropped 6 bases, with 14 bases sitting between them. The length of the CDR3 is 14 residues. Germline-derived CDR1 and CDR2 are SGDLS and YYNGEE. The CDR3 region is CASSVGWADDGYTF. CDR3 in DNA: TGTGCCAGCAGCGTCGGGTGGGCAGATGATGGCTACACCTTC.

The chain couples TRBV28 to TRBJ1-5, with D perhaps matching TRBD1 (6 bases). Trimming cost V 5 bases and J 5 bases, with 16 bases left between them. Germline V CDR1 and CDR2: MDHEN, SYDVKM. This CDR3 comprises 15 residues. CDR3 DNA sequence: TGTGCCAGCAGTGCCCCCCGGGGGCCGTATCAGCCCCAGCATTTT. It is translated as CASSAPRGPYQPQHF.

The chain combines TRBV28 with TRBJ2-1; TRBD2 matches at 7 bases. CDR3 length: 16 amino acids. CDR1 is MDHEN and CDR2 is SYDVKM in the germline V gene. After removal of 7 bases from V and 1 base from J, the junction contained 10 bases not matched to a gene. The CDR3 nucleotides are TGTGCCAGCATACACCGGGACTATCGATCCTACAATGAGCAGTTCTTC. Protein product: CASIHRDYRSYNEQFF.

The genes are TRBV29-1 and TRBJ1-1; TRBD1 is a possible D gene (6 bases). The ends were cut back, 6 bases at V and 2 bases at J, with 16 bases in the middle. This CDR3 region has 14 residues. Germline assignment: CDR1 SQVTM and CDR2 ANQGSEA. CDR3 in amino acids: CSVVRGGFNTEAFF. The CDR3 DNA follows: TGCAGCGTAGTTCGAGGGGGGTTCAACACTGAAGCTTTCTTT.

This rearrangement joins TRBV15 to TRBJ1-1; no firm D call. CDR3 length equals 16 residues. Trimming removed 2 bases at V and 3 bases at J, with 16 bases between. Germline-derived CDR1 and CDR2 are LNHNV and YYDKDF (reference sequence). The CDR3 region is CATSRTGSTGDTEAFF. The CDR3 DNA reads TGTGCCACCAGCAGAACTGGCTCTACTGGGGACACTGAAGCTTTCTTT. Full variable domain (rest looked up from reference TRBV15 and TRBJ1-1): DAMVIQNPRYQVTQFGKPVTLSCSQTLNHNVMYWYQQKSSQAPKLLFHYYDKDFNNEADTPDNFQSRRPNTSFCFLDIRSPGLGDTAMYLCATSRTGSTGDTEAFFGQGTRLTVV.

This chain joins TRBV13 and TRBJ1-6; 7 bases map to TRBD1. Unmatched junction bases numbered 11, after V lost 6 bases and J lost 0 bases. Germline CDR1 is PRHDT and CDR2 is FYEKMQ (reference sequence). CDR3 length: 18 residues. The DNA of the CDR3 is TGTGCCAGCAGTACTGCGAGGGGGCGAAGCTCCTATAATTCACCCCTCCACTTT. Protein: CASSTARGRSSYNSPLHF.

This clone came up once. One junction end does not reproduce the germline sequence, and a read error may be involved. This rearrangement joins TRBV7-7 to TRBJ2-1, with 8 bases matching TRBD2. Germline-derived CDR1 and CDR2 are SSHAT and FNYEAQ (reference sequence). The CDR3 runs 16 residues. DNA for the CDR3: TGTGCTAGCAGCTTAAATAGCGGGGACGAATACAATGAGCAGTTCTTC. It codes for CASSLNSGDEYNEQFF.

The CDR3 here is CASSLWTGSGTDTQYF. CDR3 bases: TGCGCCAGCAGCTTATGGACAGGGAGTGGAACAGATACGCAGTATTTT. This chain joins TRBV5-1 and TRBJ2-3, with 8 bases lining up with TRBD1. Trimming removed 2 bases from V and 3 bases from J; junction bases left unmatched: 8. The CDR3 totals 16 residues. The germline V gene encodes CDR1 SGHRS and CDR2 YFSETQ.

V gene TRBV11-1 combines with J gene TRBJ2-5; D tentatively reads TRBD1 or TRBD2 (5 bases each). This CDR3 has 14 residues. The V gene lost 5 bases and the J gene lost 5 bases, with 15 bases spanning the gap. The germline gives CDR1 SGHAT, CDR2 FQDESV (reference sequence). Here the CDR3 DNA reads TGTGCCAGCAGCCACGGGACCTTGAGCGAGACCCAGTACTTC. Encoded protein: CASSHGTLSETQYF. The full variable domain, with the rest looked up from reference TRBV11-1 and TRBJ2-5, is EAEVAQSPRYKITEKSQAVAFWCDPISGHATLYWYRQILGQGPELLVQFQDESVVDDSQLPKDRFSAERLKGVDSTLKIQPAELGDSAMYLCASSHGTLSETQYFGPGTRLLVL.

This clone has a single count. The V and J genes are TRBV27 and TRBJ1-2; TRBD1 might be the D (6 bases). The CDR3 loop spans 13 amino acids. V was trimmed by 3 bases and J by 2 bases, leaving 7 bases between them. Germline loops: CDR1 MNHEY, CDR2 SMNVEV (reference sequence). The CDR3 nucleotides read TGTGCCAGCAGTTTGGACAGCAACTATGGCTACACCTTC. Protein product: CASSLDSNYGYTF.

The chain has TRBV7-6 and TRBJ2-6; 7 nucleotides line up with TRBD2. This CDR3 region has 15 residues. Germline lookup yields CDR1 SGHVS and CDR2 FNYEAQ. V gave up 8 bases and J gave up 4 bases; unmatched junction bases: 8. This CDR3 reads CASGGRGTGANVLTF. Here the CDR3 DNA reads TGTGCCAGCGGAGGGAGGGGAACAGGGGCCAACGTCCTGACTTTC.

Only one count was recorded for this clone. V is TRBV28 and J is TRBJ1-4; D is perhaps TRBD1 (6 bases). The CDR3 runs to 16 residues. Germline V gene lookup returns CDR1 MDHEN and CDR2 SYDVKM. The V and J ends lost 6 bases and 6 bases respectively, with 20 bases between them. DNA for the CDR3: TGTGCCAGCAGCCCTCACCAACAGGGAATGTATGAAAAACTGTTTTTT. It specifies CASSPHQQGMYEKLFF.

The V gene is TRBV5-5, the J gene TRBJ2-7; D tentatively fits TRBD1 or TRBD2 (5 bases each). The CDR3 covers 15 residues. Trimming took 0 bases from V and 1 from J, leaving 11 bases between them. Germline CDR1 SGHKS, CDR2 YYEKEE (reference sequence). CDR3 residues: CASSLAGTASYEQYF. The CDR3 DNA follows: TGTGCCAGCAGCTTGGCCGGGACCGCGTCCTACGAGCAGTACTTC.

The V call is TRBV6-5, the J call TRBJ2-2, with D unresolved. CDR1 is MNHEY, CDR2 SVGAGI, per germline. Deletions cut 5 bases from V and 5 bases from J, with 15 bases between. This CDR3 contains 15 residues. In DNA form, the CDR3 reads TGTGCCAGCAGTCGCTGGACCGGCGGAACCGGGGAGCTGTTTTTT. Its translation: CASSRWTGGTGELFF.

J is TRBJ2-3 and V is TRBV10-3; TRBD2 might be the D (5 bases). This CDR3 region has 14 residues. With 8 bases removed from V and 2 bases from J, the gap between germline ends came to 14 bases. Germline-derived CDR1 and CDR2 are ENHRY and SYGVKD. The CDR3 DNA sequence: TGTGCCATCGGGAGCGGCGAGAACACAGATACGCAGTATTTT. Residues: CAIGSGENTDTQYF.

CDR3 in DNA: TGTGCCACCGCGACTGGGGAAAGGAATAATTCACCCCTCCACTTT. It translates to CATATGERNNSPLHF. The rearrangement joins TRBV28 to TRBJ1-6; D is unclear. Looked up from germline, CDR1 is MDHEN and CDR2 is SYDVKM. The CDR3 has 15 amino acids. Deletions cut 10 bases from V and 5 bases from J, with 18 bases between. Full variable domain (outside the CDR3, taken from reference TRBV28 and TRBJ1-6): DVKVTQSSRYLVKRTGEKVFLECVQDMDHENMFWYRQDPGLGLRLIYFSYDVKMKEKGDIPEGYSVSREKKERFSLILESASTNQTSMYLCATATGERNNSPLHFGNGTRLTVT.